Following are 29 T cell receptor beta chains from one sample sequenced in a study of shared clonotypes between healthy human individuals. Method: immunoSEQ multiplex PCR; TCRdb's copy keeps in-frame clones and lacks some. The sample lists more than 2 million clones, roughly 96% seen once, with 0.1% to 0.15% in the top ten. Material for sequencing was naive CD4+ T cells sorted from blood. Noted subset: CD45RA+ positively selected. The receptors were gathered from a man younger than 30 in good health.

As DNA, the CDR3 is TGCGCCAGCAGCCACCCAGAGATCGGAAACACCATATATTTT. The encoded protein is CASSHPEIGNTIYF. V gene TRBV4-3 combines with J gene TRBJ1-3; D is unresolved. There are 14 residues in the CDR3. V was pared by 3 bases and J by 4 bases, with 10 bases between. Germline V gene sequence: CDR1 LGHNA, CDR2 YSLEER.

A note on this clone: Other DNA sequences within the sample encode an identical CDR3. V usage is TRBV2 and J usage is TRBJ1-3; the match to TRBD1 covers 8 bases. The CDR3 extends over 14 amino acids. In germline, CDR1 is SNHLY, CDR2 FYNNEI. Trimming cost V 5 bases and J 2 bases; bases outside gene matches: 2. The CDR3 coding sequence is TGTGCCAGCAGTCGACAGGGGCCTGGAAACACCATATATTTT. Translating it yields CASSRQGPGNTIYF.

The chain carries TRBV12-5 and TRBJ1-2; weak D call: TRBD1 (6 bases). There are 16 residues in the CDR3. Trimming left V 0 bases short and J 4 bases short, with 15 bases between. The germline CDR1 and CDR2 sequences are LGHNT and FRNRAP. The CDR3 coding sequence is TGTGCTAGTGGTTTGGTAAGGGGCAGGGGTACCTATGGCTACACCTTC. Translation: CASGLVRGRGTYGYTF.

Of note for this clone: A clone one base away is much larger, so this may be a read error. The sample carries other DNA sequences with the same CDR3. The gene calls are TRBV2 and TRBJ2-7; possibly TRBD2 for D (5 bases). The CDR3 length is 11 residues. Germline V CDR1 and CDR2: SNHLY, FYNNEI. V dropped 6 bases and J dropped 4 bases, with 7 bases sitting between them. In DNA form, the CDR3 reads TGTGCCAGCAGCCGGGATTACGAGCAGTACTTC. Amino acid sequence: CASSRDYEQYF.

The chain uses TRBV30 and TRBJ2-1; D perhaps matches TRBD2 (5 bases). The CDR3 loop spans 13 amino acids. From germline, CDR1 is GTSNPN and CDR2 SVGIG (reference sequence). Between the trimmed V and J ends, which lost 2 bases and 3 bases, there was a span of 8 bases. The chain's CDR3 is CAWSSGHYNEQFF. The CDR3 bases are TGTGCCTGGAGTAGCGGCCACTACAATGAGCAGTTCTTC.

The sample holds many counts of this clone. The chain combines TRBV6-6 with TRBJ2-7; possible D gene TRBD1, 6 bases. Germline lookup yields CDR1 MNHNY and CDR2 SVGAGI (reference sequence). V was cut by 6 bases and J by 6 bases, with 15 bases left in between. This CDR3 is built from 13 residues. The chain's CDR3 is CASSGGQLREQYF. The CDR3 nucleotides are TGTGCCAGCAGCGGCGGACAGCTTCGCGAGCAGTACTTC.

A remark on this clone: The sample holds other DNA sequences that translate to the same CDR3. V and J are TRBV6-5 and TRBJ1-5; the D gene is possibly TRBD1 (5 bases). Germline CDR1 MNHEY, CDR2 SVGAGI. Trimming removed 2 bases from V and 7 bases from J, with 9 bases in between. This CDR3 region has 13 residues. CDR3 sequence: CASSYVGGQPQHF. CDR3 sequence (DNA): TGTGCCAGCAGTTACGTGGGGGGGCAGCCCCAGCATTTT.

This chain links TRBV2 with TRBJ1-5; TRBD1 is a possible D gene (5 bases). Germline V gene data show CDR1 as SNHLY and CDR2 as FYNNEI. The CDR3 has 13 residues. Trimming took 8 bases from V and 7 from J, leaving 15 bases between them. DNA for the CDR3: TGTGCCAGCTCGGGCGAGGGGATCCAGCCCCAGCATTTT. Translation: CASSGEGIQPQHF.

This chain uses TRBV10-3 with TRBJ1-4, with 8 positions matching TRBD1. Per the germline V gene, CDR1 is ENHRY and CDR2 is SYGVKD. Trimming took 4 bases from V and 5 from J; bases not matched to a gene: 3. CDR3 size: 14 residues. The CDR3 sequence is CAISGGQANEKLFF. The CDR3 DNA reads as TGTGCCATCAGTGGGGGACAGGCGAATGAAAAACTGTTTTTT.

V usage is TRBV29-1 and J usage is TRBJ2-3; D is unresolved. Trimming pared 1 base from V and 10 bases from J, leaving 9 bases between. Germline V gene lookup returns CDR1 SQVTM and CDR2 ANQGSEA. The length of the CDR3 is 11 residues. The CDR3, as DNA: TGCAGCGTTGAAGTGTCGGTCGCGCAGTATTTT. Amino acids: CSVEVSVAQYF.

The V gene is TRBV5-1, the J gene TRBJ2-7, with a tentative D call TRBD2 (5 bases). The germline gives CDR1 SGHRS, CDR2 YFSETQ. The CDR3 consists of 15 residues. The V end lost 0 bases, the J end lost 2 bases, and 12 bases lay between the germline ends. In nucleotides, the CDR3 is TGCGCCAGCAGCTTGGATCCTACGGGGACCTACGAGCAGTACTTC. It codes for CASSLDPTGTYEQYF.

Notes on this clone: This may be a read error, as it is one base from a much larger clone. The chain is built from TRBV5-6 and TRBJ1-1; D possibly corresponds to TRBD1 (5 bases). The CDR3 sequence is 15 residues long. Trimming left V 4 bases short and J 3 bases short, with 16 bases between. Looked up from germline, CDR1 is SGHDT and CDR2 is YYEEEE. The DNA of the CDR3 is TGTGCCAGCAGCGCCGGATCAATGGGGGACACTGAAGCTTTCTTT. Its protein is CASSAGSMGDTEAFF.

This clone has a single count. The chain couples TRBV6-5 to TRBJ1-1; D unclear. This CDR3 is 12 amino acids long. CDR1 is MNHEY and CDR2 is SVGAGI in the germline V gene. The V end lost 2 bases, the J end lost 8 bases, and 9 bases lay between the germline ends. CDR3: CASSYPGREAFF. CDR3 in DNA: TGTGCCAGCAGTTACCCGGGGAGGGAAGCTTTCTTT.

The V gene is TRBV18, the J gene TRBJ1-2; 10 nucleotides align to TRBD1. This CDR3 has 16 residues. The germline gives CDR1 KGHSH, CDR2 LQKENI. Germline trimming cut 6 bases from V and 10 bases from J; bases unmatched to any gene: 17. CDR3 region: CASSETGGAAWVDYTF. The CDR3 region has the DNA TGTGCCAGCTCTGAGACAGGGGGCGCCGCCTGGGTGGACTACACCTTC.

The chain joins TRBV11-2 to TRBJ2-2, with 10 positions matching TRBD1. The junction had 9 bases not matched to a gene; V was cut back by 0 bases and J by 5 bases. The CDR3 spans 18 residues. In germline, CDR1 is SGHAT, CDR2 FQNNGV. CDR3 region: CASSLDDRGPFGTGELFF. CDR3 nucleotide sequence: TGTGCCAGCAGCTTAGATGACAGGGGGCCGTTCGGGACCGGGGAGCTGTTTTTT.

CDR3 region: CASSTPQGHGTKNIQYF. CDR3 coding DNA: TGTGCCAGTAGTACACCACAGGGTCACGGTACCAAAAACATTCAGTACTTC. This sequence joins TRBV19 and TRBJ2-4; D might be TRBD1 (6 bases). V lost 4 bases to trimming and J lost 2 bases, with 18 bases between them. The CDR3 loop spans 17 amino acids. Germline lookup yields CDR1 LNHDA and CDR2 SQIVND (reference sequence).

This clone was detected only once. The chain combines TRBV5-1 with TRBJ2-7; 10 positions match TRBD1. The V and J ends lost 4 bases and 6 bases, in that order; junction bases with no gene match: 4. The CDR3 is 13 residues long. CDR1 and CDR2 (germline): SGHRS, YFSETQ. Here the CDR3 DNA reads TGCGCCAGCAGCAAGGGACAGGGGCGCGAGCAGTACTTC. Protein sequence: CASSKGQGREQYF.

A single count supports this clone. The chain combines TRBV5-4 with TRBJ2-1, with D perhaps given as TRBD1 or TRBD2 (6 bases each). The length of the CDR3 is 16 residues. Trimming removed 0 bases at V and 1 base at J, with 11 bases between. The germline V gene has CDR1 SGHNT and CDR2 YYREEE (reference sequence). CDR3 sequence: CASSLGGGQSYNEQFF. The DNA for the CDR3 is TGTGCCAGCAGCTTGGGTGGGGGGCAGTCCTACAATGAGCAGTTCTTC.

J is TRBJ1-6 and V is TRBV30, with no clear D. The CDR3 length is 13 residues. Looked up from germline, CDR1 is GTSNPN and CDR2 is SVGIG (reference sequence). V was shortened by 2 bases and J by 8 bases, with 10 bases between the two germline ends. CDR3 sequence reads: CAWSLNGDSPLHF. The CDR3 DNA is TGTGCCTGGAGTTTAAATGGGGATTCACCCCTCCACTTT. Filled out from reference TRBV30 and TRBJ1-6, the complete variable domain reads SQTIHQWPATLVQPVGSPLSLECTVEGTSNPNLYWYRQAAGRGLQLLFYSVGIGQISSEVPQNLSASRPQDRQFILSSKKLLLSDSGFYLCAWSLNGDSPLHFGNGTRLTVT.

The chain combines TRBV28 with TRBJ2-4; D might be TRBD2 (7 bases). The CDR3 consists of 15 residues. V was clipped by 5 bases and J by 3 bases, with 14 bases between them. The V gene's germline CDR1 is MDHEN and CDR2 SYDVKM. The CDR3 loop reads CASSPGGPDKNIQYF. For the CDR3, the DNA is TGTGCCAGCAGTCCCGGGGGGCCAGACAAAAACATTCAGTACTTC.

The CDR3 here is CASSPGRDGDTEAFF. DNA for the CDR3: TGCGCCAGCAGCCCAGGAAGGGACGGGGACACTGAAGCTTTCTTT. The chain combines TRBV5-1 with TRBJ1-1, with a weak D call TRBD1 (5 bases). V lost 4 bases and J 3 bases, leaving 16 bases between the germline ends. The germline CDR1 and CDR2 sequences are SGHRS and YFSETQ. The CDR3 is made up of 15 amino acids.

The CDR3 sequence: CAWSRTGTPYEQYF. Here the CDR3 DNA reads TGTGCCTGGAGTAGAACAGGGACCCCCTACGAGCAGTACTTC. The chain couples TRBV30 to TRBJ2-7; maybe TRBD1 (6 bases). This CDR3 is 14 amino acids long. The V end was cut by 2 bases, the J end by 2 bases, with 13 bases between. CDR1 is GTSNPN and CDR2 is SVGIG in the germline V gene (reference sequence).

CDR3 in DNA: TGCGCCAGCAGCCCTACCACGGGACAGAAAACCGGGGAGCTGTTTTTT. This gives the protein CASSPTTGQKTGELFF. The chain couples TRBV5-1 to TRBJ2-2; 7 bases fit TRBD1. CDR3 length: 16 amino acids. Germline assignment: CDR1 SGHRS and CDR2 YFSETQ. V lost 4 bases to trimming and J lost 5 bases; unmatched junction nucleotides: 11. Using reference TRBV5-1 and TRBJ2-2 for the parts outside the CDR3, the full variable domain is KAGVTQTPRYLIKTRGQQVTLSCSPISGHRSVSWYQQTPGQGLQFLFEYFSETQRNKGNFPGRFSGRQFSNSRSEMNVSTLELGDSALYLCASSPTTGQKTGELFFGEGSRLTVL.

This chain joins TRBV4-3 and TRBJ2-7, with a tentative D call TRBD1 (6 bases). The CDR3 is 16 residues long. V lost 0 bases and J lost 2, with 14 bases in between. The germline V gene has CDR1 LGHNA and CDR2 YSLEER. CDR3 region: CASSQDYGQLTYEQYF. CDR3 in DNA: TGCGCCAGCAGCCAAGATTATGGACAGTTGACCTACGAGCAGTACTTC.

The V gene is TRBV5-4, the J gene TRBJ2-2; possibly TRBD2 for D (5 bases). The V gene's germline CDR1 is SGHNT and CDR2 YYREEE (reference sequence). This CDR3 spans 15 amino acids. With 6 bases removed from V and 2 bases from J, the gap between germline ends came to 14 bases. This CDR3 is CASTRAADNTGELFF. The CDR3 nucleotides read TGTGCCAGCACGAGGGCCGCGGATAACACCGGGGAGCTGTTTTTT.

Comments on this clone: The same CDR3 is also encoded by other DNA sequences in this sample. The CDR3 DNA reads TGTGCCAGCAGCTTACTCGGGGGCACTGAAGCTTTCTTT. Protein: CASSLLGGTEAFF. The rearrangement joins TRBV7-9 to TRBJ1-1, with D possibly being TRBD1 (5 bases). The CDR3 is 13 amino acids. The V and J ends lost 2 bases and 4 bases respectively, with 8 bases between them. Germline-derived CDR1 and CDR2 are SEHNR and FQNEAQ (reference sequence).

CDR3 sequence: CATSREGRAFF. Written as DNA, the CDR3 is TGTGCCACCAGCAGAGAGGGTAGAGCTTTCTTT. The J gene is TRBJ1-1, the V gene TRBV15; D not certain. This CDR3 has 11 amino acids. Trimming pared 0 bases from V and 10 bases from J, leaving 6 bases between. Looked up from germline, CDR1 is LNHNV and CDR2 is YYDKDF (reference sequence). Full variable domain (rest looked up from reference TRBV15 and TRBJ1-1): DAMVIQNPRYQVTQFGKPVTLSCSQTLNHNVMYWYQQKSSQAPKLLFHYYDKDFNNEADTPDNFQSRRPNTSFCFLDIRSPGLGDTAMYLCATSREGRAFFGQGTRLTVV.

V usage is TRBV9 and J usage is TRBJ2-1; 13 bases agree with TRBD2. The CDR3 totals 15 residues. Germline CDR1 SGDLS, CDR2 YYNGEE. The trim removed 3 bases at V and 7 bases at J, leaving 4 bases unmatched. The chain's CDR3 is CASSEGLAGVNEQFF. The CDR3, as DNA: TGTGCCAGCAGCGAAGGACTAGCGGGGGTTAATGAGCAGTTCTTC.

This clone occurred a few times. V gene TRBV5-6 combines with J gene TRBJ1-1, with 7 bases lining up with TRBD1. The CDR3 is 15 residues long. Germline loops: CDR1 SGHDT, CDR2 YYEEEE. Trimming cost V 0 bases and J 2 bases; bases outside gene matches: 4. The CDR3 coding sequence is TGTGCCAGCAGCTTGGTAGACAGGGCCAACACTGAAGCTTTCTTT. Translation gives CASSLVDRANTEAFF.